This entry describes one TCR beta chain. The antigen remains unidentified. This sample was included in a study of neoadjuvant anti-PD-1 for oral cavity cancer. Whole-study results and caveats: Each response group had just a few patients in TCR analyses.

These newly diagnosed stage II-IVA oral cavity squamous cell carcinoma patients had no prior systemic or radiation treatment. The CDR3 contains 19 residues. From germline, CDR1 is SGHDN and CDR2 FVKESK. V was trimmed by 3 bases and J by 0 bases, leaving 20 bases between them. Generated by immunoSEQ multiplex PCR, the TCRdb table keeps only in-frame clones and is missing some. The sample lists 14,000 or so clones, about two thirds seen once, with approximately 2% in the top ten. J is TRBJ1-4 and V is TRBV14, with a weak D call TRBD1 (6 bases). The sequence came from a person aged 40-85 years with oral cavity squamous cell carcinoma. Sequences were derived from PBMCs, sampled before nivolumab (anti-PD-1) treatment. The CDR3 region is CASSHIPGTTTATNEKLFF. In DNA form, the CDR3 reads TGTGCCAGCAGCCATATCCCCGGGACAACAACTGCAACTAATGAAAAACTGTTTTTT.